This TCR beta chain emerged from a study of T cells in Graves' hyperthyroidism and ophthalmopathy. Amplified TCR beta CDR3 regions derived from RNA transcripts. The HTBI set primed first-round TCR CDR3 RT-PCR. TCRdb independently ran MiXCR on the multiplex PCR reads; one entry per CDR3 protein. The repertoire holds 350,000 or so distinct CDR3 sequences, with 15% to 20% as singletons. Germline-derived CDR1 and CDR2 are KGHDR and SFDVKD. Trimming cost V 0 bases and J 3 bases, with 7 bases left between them. There are 14 residues in the CDR3. This sequence was found in a woman aged 40 to 49 with Graves' ophthalmopathy. The chain links TRBV24-1 to TRBJ2-5, with D possibly matching TRBD2 (5 bases). The sample consisted of blood. CDR3 sequence (DNA): TGTGCCACCAGTGATTTGGGAGCGGAAGAGACCCAGTACTTC. Protein: CATSDLGAEETQYF.